The rows below give T cell receptor beta chains drawn from one sample of a study of OX40 agonist ivuxolimab in advanced cancers. Profiling relied on immunoSEQ multiplex PCR, and the TCRdb table lists in-frame clones only, not all of them. The sample includes approximately 50,000 clones, around 94% of them seen just once. The sequencing used CD4+ or CD8+ T cells sorted from blood, collected in a trial of the OX40 agonist ivuxolimab. Receptors were obtained from an adult with an advanced solid tumor such as melanoma, head and neck, liver or kidney cancer. The CDR3 runs from the conserved cysteine through the conserved F or W. The order of the fields is J gene, clone size, V gene, D gene, CDR3 DNA, CDR3 protein. The D gene is left open where the match is weak. For some rows the clone size is stated as once, few or many, or as a class when expanded; others skip it.

>TRBJ1-1|-|TRBV7-6|TRBD1
TGTGCCAGCAGCTTAGTAGGACAGGGCACTGAAGCTTTCTTT
CASSLVGQGTEAFF
>TRBJ1-1|-|TRBV6-1|TRBD1
TGTGCCAGCAGTGTCTCGACAGGGCTTTGGGTGGCTGAAGCTTTCTTT
CASSVSTGLWVAEAFF
>TRBJ2-1|-|TRBV13|TRBD2
TGTGCCAGCAGCCCGGGACTAGCGGGAGGTAATGAGCAGTTCTTC
CASSPGLAGGNEQFF
>TRBJ2-6|-|TRBV27|-
TGTGCCAGCAGACCGGAGCTCTCTGGGGCCAACGTCCTGACTTTC
CASRPELSGANVLTF
>TRBJ1-2|-|TRBV7-9|TRBD1
TGTGCCAGCAGCTTAGCCGGGACAGTCTATGGCTACACCTTC
CASSLAGTVYGYTF
>TRBJ2-7|-|TRBV7-9|-
TGTGCCAGCAGCTTAGGCCCCGGCAACGAGCAGTACTTC
CASSLGPGNEQYF
>TRBJ2-7|-|TRBV4-3|TRBD1
TGCGCCAGCAGCCCTGGGACAGCCAGCTCCTACGAGCAGTACTTC
CASSPGTASSYEQYF
>TRBJ2-1|-|TRBV6-5|-
TGTGCCAGCAGTTACTCGAGTTCGGGTCTCAAGCAGTTCTTC
CASSYSSSGLKQFF
>TRBJ2-1|-|TRBV9|-
TGTGCCAGCAGCGACCCGTTGTTGGGCGGGAAGGACAATGAGCAGTTCTTC
CASSDPLLGGKDNEQFF
>TRBJ2-1|-|TRBV7-9|-
TGTGCCAGCAGCCCGGGGACGCCCGGGGATGAGCAGTTCTTC
CASSPGTPGDEQFF
>TRBJ2-5|-|TRBV7-3|-
TGTGCCAGCAGCTTAACGGGGGGTACGGAGACCCAGTACTTC
CASSLTGGTETQYF
>TRBJ1-4|-|TRBV5-5|TRBD1
TGTGCCAGCAGCTTGGCCCAGGGGGATGAAAAACTGTTTTTT
CASSLAQGDEKLFF
>TRBJ1-4|-|TRBV9|TRBD1
TGTGCCAGCAGCCCCGGGGACAGGGAGAATGAAAAACTGTTTTTT
CASSPGDRENEKLFF
>TRBJ2-7|-|TRBV5-1|TRBD1
TGCGCCAGCAGCTCTGGGACAGGGGGATACGAGCAGTACTTC
CASSSGTGGYEQYF
>TRBJ2-3|-|TRBV25-1|TRBD2
TGTGCCAGCAGTGAATGGGAGGGCAACAGGGATACGCAGTATTTT
CASSEWEGNRDTQYF
>TRBJ1-2|-|TRBV19|-
TGTGCCAGTAGTCCCTTCGCAGGCGGCGGCTATGGCTACACCTTC
CASSPFAGGGYGYTF
>TRBJ2-1|once|TRBV13|-
TGTGCCAGCAGCTTAGGTCGGAATGAGCAGTTCTTC
CASSLGRNEQFF
>TRBJ2-1|-|TRBV7-3|TRBD2
TGTGCCAGCAGCTTTGGACTAGCGGGCTACAATGAGCAGTTCTTC
CASSFGLAGYNEQFF
>TRBJ1-5|-|TRBV13|-
TGTGCCAGCAGCTTAAAGCAGAACAATCAGCCCCAGCATTTT
CASSLKQNNQPQHF
>TRBJ2-3|-|TRBV4-1|-
TGCGCCAGCAGCCAAGGAAGGGCAGATACGCAGTATTTT
CASSQGRADTQYF
>TRBJ2-3|-|TRBV4-1|-
TGCGCCAGCAGCTCGGGTCTTTACACAGATACGCAGTATTTT
CASSSGLYTDTQYF
>TRBJ2-5|-|TRBV27|TRBD1
TGTGCCAGCAGTCCCCGGGACAGGGTGCTAGGGACCCAGTACTTC
CASSPRDRVLGTQYF
>TRBJ2-5|-|TRBV19|TRBD2
TGTGCCAGTAGTATTGCTAGCGGCCAAGAGACCCAGTACTTC
CASSIASGQETQYF
>TRBJ1-1|-|TRBV7-6|-
TGTGCCAGCAGCTTTGGAGGGCCTATGAACACTGAAGCTTTCTTT
CASSFGGPMNTEAFF
>TRBJ2-2|-|TRBV25-1|-
TGTGCCAGCGATGCGGGGACATACACCGGGGAGCTGTTTTTT
CASDAGTYTGELFF
>TRBJ2-7|-|TRBV6-1|-
TGTGCCAGCAGTCCCCGGGGCCTGTCTTACGAGCAGTACTTC
CASSPRGLSYEQYF
>TRBJ2-1|-|TRBV9|TRBD2
TGTGCCAGCAGCTCTAGCGGGAGGGCCTACAATGAGCAGTTCTTC
CASSSSGRAYNEQFF
>TRBJ2-7|-|TRBV29-1|-
TGCAGCGTTGAAGTCCCTATAACGACAGCCCCCTACGAGCAGTACTTC
CSVEVPITTAPYEQYF
>TRBJ2-3|-|TRBV4-1|TRBD2
TGCGCCAGCAGCCAAGAGTTAGCGGGAGGGCCCTCTAGCACAGATACGCAGTATTTT
CASSQELAGGPSSTDTQYF
>TRBJ1-2|-|TRBV11-3|-
TGTGCCAGCGGCGCGGGGGGCGCGGATGGCTACACCTTC
CASGAGGADGYTF
>TRBJ2-6|-|TRBV27|TRBD2
TGTGCCAGCAGTTTGAGCGGGAGGCCCGCTGGGGCCAACGTCCTGACTTTC
CASSLSGRPAGANVLTF
>TRBJ2-7|-|TRBV7-8|-
TGTGCCAGCAGCTTAGCGGTCCCCCCCAGGGAGGCCCCCTACGAGCAGTACTTC
CASSLAVPPREAPYEQYF
>TRBJ1-5|-|TRBV5-1|-
TGCGCCAGCAGCCGGGATAGCAATCAGCCCCAGCATTTT
CASSRDSNQPQHF
>TRBJ2-1|-|TRBV27|TRBD2
TGTGCCAGCAGTCAGGGGACTAGCGGGAGAAATGAGCAGTTCTTC
CASSQGTSGRNEQFF
>TRBJ2-7|-|TRBV9|TRBD2
TGTGCCAGCAGCTCCTGGACTAGCGGGACCTACGAGCAGTACTTC
CASSSWTSGTYEQYF
>TRBJ1-1|few|TRBV4-2|-
TGTGCCAGCAGCCAAACTCGGAACACTGAAGCTTTCTTT
CASSQTRNTEAFF
>TRBJ1-2|-|TRBV27|-
TGTGCCAGCAGGGTCAGGGTCGAAATTTGCTACACCTTC
CASRVRVEICYTF
>TRBJ1-2|-|TRBV29-1|-
TGCAGCGCCGGCGGGTTGTACTATGGCTACACCTTC
CSAGGLYYGYTF
>TRBJ2-1|-|TRBV9|-
TGTGCCAGCAGCGGCCTTGACAATGAGCAGTTCTTC
CASSGLDNEQFF
>TRBJ2-3|-|TRBV5-4|-
TGTGCCAGCAGCCCAATTGGTGGGACTCACACAGATACGCAGTATTTT
CASSPIGGTHTDTQYF
>TRBJ2-7|-|TRBV28|TRBD2
TGTGCCAGCAGTTCCCTTAGCGGGAGTGGAGTCTCCGAGCAGTACTTC
CASSSLSGSGVSEQYF
>TRBJ1-1|-|TRBV4-2|TRBD1
TGTGCCAGCAGCCAAGAGGACAGGGCAGCTGAAGCTTTCTTT
CASSQEDRAAEAFF
>TRBJ2-7|-|TRBV11-3|-
TGTGCCAGCAGCTTAGTTTACTCCTACGAGCAGTACTTC
CASSLVYSYEQYF
>TRBJ2-1|-|TRBV7-6|TRBD2
TGTGCCAGCAGCTTAGTAGTGGGCGGGAGTGGCTACAATGAGCAGTTCTTC
CASSLVVGGSGYNEQFF
>TRBJ2-5|-|TRBV7-3|-
TGTGCCAGCAGCTTCCGAAGAGAGGAGACCCAGTACTTC
CASSFRREETQYF
>TRBJ2-1|-|TRBV12-5|-
TGTGCTAGTGGCCTCCAAGCGGGGACAGCGTACAATGAGCAGTTCTTC
CASGLQAGTAYNEQFF